The following is a TCR beta chain sequence with its context. This specimen comes from a study of blood T cell repertoires in COVID-19. Looked up from germline, CDR1 is SGHDT and CDR2 is YYEEEE. V trimming: 4 bases; J trimming: 0 bases; junction bases outside the gene matches: 6. The CDR3 runs 16 residues. Here immunoSEQ multiplex PCR was the method, and the copy in TCRdb shows in-frame clones only, minus some. The sample has about 160,000 clones, roughly 85% seen once; the top ten hold approximately 10%. Sequenced material: peripheral blood. This clonotype was sampled from a woman aged 80 or over with active or convalescent COVID-19. V usage is TRBV5-6 and J usage is TRBJ1-3; 8 nucleotides match TRBD1. The CDR3: CASSKDRGFSGNTIYF. DNA for the CDR3: TGTGCCAGCAGCAAAGACAGGGGATTCTCTGGAAACACCATATATTTT.